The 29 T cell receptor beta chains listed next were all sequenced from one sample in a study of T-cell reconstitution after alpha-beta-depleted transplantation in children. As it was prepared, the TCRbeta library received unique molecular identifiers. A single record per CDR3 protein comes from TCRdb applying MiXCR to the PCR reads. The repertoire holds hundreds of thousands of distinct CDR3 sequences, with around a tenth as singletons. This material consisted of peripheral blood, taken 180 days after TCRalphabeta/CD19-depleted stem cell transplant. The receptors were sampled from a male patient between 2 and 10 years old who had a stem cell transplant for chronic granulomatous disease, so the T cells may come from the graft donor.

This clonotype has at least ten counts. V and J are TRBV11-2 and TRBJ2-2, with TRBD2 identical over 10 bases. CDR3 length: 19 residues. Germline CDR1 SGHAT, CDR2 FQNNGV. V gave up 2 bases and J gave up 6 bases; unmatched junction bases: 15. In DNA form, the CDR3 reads TGTGCCAGCAGCTTATACATACTAGCGGGAATTCTAGGTGCCGGGGAGCTGTTTTTT. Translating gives CASSLYILAGILGAGELFF.

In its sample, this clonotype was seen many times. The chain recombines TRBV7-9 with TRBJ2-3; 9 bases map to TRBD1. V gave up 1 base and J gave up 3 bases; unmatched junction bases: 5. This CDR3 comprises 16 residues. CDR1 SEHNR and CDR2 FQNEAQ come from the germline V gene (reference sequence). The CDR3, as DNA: TGTGCCAGCAGCTTAGACCCGGGACAGGGAACAGATACGCAGTATTTT. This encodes CASSLDPGQGTDTQYF. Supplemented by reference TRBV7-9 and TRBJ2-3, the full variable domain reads DTGVSQNPRHKITKRGQNVTFRCDPISEHNRLYWYRQTLGQGPEFLTYFQNEAQLEKSRLLSDRFSAERPKGSFSTLEIQRTEQGDSAMYLCASSLDPGQGTDTQYFGPGTRLTVL.

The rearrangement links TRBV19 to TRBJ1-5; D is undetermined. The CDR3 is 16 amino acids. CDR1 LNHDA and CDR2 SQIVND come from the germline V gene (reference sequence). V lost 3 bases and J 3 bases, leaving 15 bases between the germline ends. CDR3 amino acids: CASSMSSLSHNQPQHF. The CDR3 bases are TGTGCCAGTAGTATGTCCTCGCTCAGCCACAATCAGCCCCAGCATTTT.

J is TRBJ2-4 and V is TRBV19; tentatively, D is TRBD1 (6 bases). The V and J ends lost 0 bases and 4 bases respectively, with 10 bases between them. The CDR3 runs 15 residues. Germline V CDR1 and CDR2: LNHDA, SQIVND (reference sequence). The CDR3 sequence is CASSIDGGTKNIQYF. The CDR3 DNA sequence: TGTGCCAGTAGTATAGATGGGGGCACAAAAAACATTCAGTACTTC. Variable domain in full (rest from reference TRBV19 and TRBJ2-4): DGGITQSPKYLFRKEGQNVTLSCEQNLNHDAMYWYRQDPGQGLRLIYYSQIVNDFQKGDIAEGYSVSREKKESFPLTVTSAQKNPTAFYLCASSIDGGTKNIQYFGAGTRLSVL.

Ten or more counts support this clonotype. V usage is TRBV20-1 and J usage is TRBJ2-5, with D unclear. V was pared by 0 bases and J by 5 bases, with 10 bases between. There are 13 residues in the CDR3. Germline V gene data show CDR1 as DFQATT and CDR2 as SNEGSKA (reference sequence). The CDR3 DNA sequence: TGCAGTGCTAGAGACCACCTCGGGGAGACCCAGTACTTC. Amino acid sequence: CSARDHLGETQYF.

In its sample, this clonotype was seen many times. CDR3 sequence: CASSLELAGVLTGELFF. CDR3 in DNA: TGCGCCAGCAGCTTGGAACTAGCGGGAGTTCTTACGGGGGAGCTGTTTTTT. V and J are TRBV5-1 and TRBJ2-2, with TRBD2 matching over 11 bases. With 0 bases clipped from V and 8 bases from J, the junction kept 9 bases outside the gene matches. This CDR3 is 17 amino acids long. Germline CDR1 and CDR2: SGHRS and YFSETQ.

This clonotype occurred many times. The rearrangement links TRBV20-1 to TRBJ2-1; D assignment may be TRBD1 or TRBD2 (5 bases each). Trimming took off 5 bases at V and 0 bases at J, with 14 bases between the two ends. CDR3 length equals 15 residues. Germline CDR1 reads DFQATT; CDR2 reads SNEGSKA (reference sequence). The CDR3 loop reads CSAGYGGHSYNEQFF. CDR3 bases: TGCAGTGCTGGGTATGGGGGTCACTCCTACAATGAGCAGTTCTTC.

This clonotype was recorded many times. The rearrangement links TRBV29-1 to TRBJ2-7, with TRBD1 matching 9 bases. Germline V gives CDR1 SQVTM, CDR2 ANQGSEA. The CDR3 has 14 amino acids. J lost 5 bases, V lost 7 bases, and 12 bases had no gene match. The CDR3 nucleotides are TGCAGCGCCTGGGGGGGACAGGGCCCCCACGAGCAGTACTTC. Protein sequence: CSAWGGQGPHEQYF.

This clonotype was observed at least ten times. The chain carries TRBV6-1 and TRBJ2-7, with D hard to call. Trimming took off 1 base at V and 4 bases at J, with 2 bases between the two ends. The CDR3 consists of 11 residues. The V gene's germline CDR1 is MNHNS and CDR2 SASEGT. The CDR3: CASSEEYEQYF. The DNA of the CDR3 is TGTGCCAGCAGTGAAGAATACGAGCAGTACTTC.

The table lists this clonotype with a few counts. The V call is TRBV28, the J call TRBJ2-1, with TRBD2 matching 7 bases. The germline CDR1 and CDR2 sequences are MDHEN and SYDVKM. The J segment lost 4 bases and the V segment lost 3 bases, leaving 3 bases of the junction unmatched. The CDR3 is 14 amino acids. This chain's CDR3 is CASSLPSGYNEQFF. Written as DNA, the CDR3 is TGTGCCAGCAGTTTGCCTAGCGGATACAATGAGCAGTTCTTC.

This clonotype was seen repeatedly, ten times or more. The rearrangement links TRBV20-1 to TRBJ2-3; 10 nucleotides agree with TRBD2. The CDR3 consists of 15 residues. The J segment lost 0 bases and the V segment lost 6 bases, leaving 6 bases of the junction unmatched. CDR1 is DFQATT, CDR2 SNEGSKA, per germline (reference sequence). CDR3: CSARTSGTSTDTQYF. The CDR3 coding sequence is TGCAGTGCGAGAACTAGCGGGACTAGCACAGATACGCAGTATTTT.

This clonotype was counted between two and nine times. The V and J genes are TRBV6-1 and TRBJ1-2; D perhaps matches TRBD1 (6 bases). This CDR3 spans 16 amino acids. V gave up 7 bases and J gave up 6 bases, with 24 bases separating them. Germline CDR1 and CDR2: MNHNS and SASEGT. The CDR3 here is CASNLRAKGGNDGYTF. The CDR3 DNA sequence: TGTGCCAGCAACCTGAGAGCGAAGGGGGGTAATGATGGCTACACCTTC.

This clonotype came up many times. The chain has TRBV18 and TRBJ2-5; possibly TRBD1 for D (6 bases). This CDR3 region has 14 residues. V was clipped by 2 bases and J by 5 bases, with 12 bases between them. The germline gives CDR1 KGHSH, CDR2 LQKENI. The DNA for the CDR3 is TGTGCCAGCTCACCATACAGGGCTGAGGAGACCCAGTACTTC. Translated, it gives CASSPYRAEETQYF.

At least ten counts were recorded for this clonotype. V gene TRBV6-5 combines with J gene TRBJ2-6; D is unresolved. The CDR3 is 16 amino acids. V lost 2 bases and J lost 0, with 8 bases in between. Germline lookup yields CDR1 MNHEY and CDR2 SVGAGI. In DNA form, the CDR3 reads TGTGCCAGCAGTTACGGGCGGCACTCTGGGGCCAACGTCCTGACTTTC. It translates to CASSYGRHSGANVLTF.

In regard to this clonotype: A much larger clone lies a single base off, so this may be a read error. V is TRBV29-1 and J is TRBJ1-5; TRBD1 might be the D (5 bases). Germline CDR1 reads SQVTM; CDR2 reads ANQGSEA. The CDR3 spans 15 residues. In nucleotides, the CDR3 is TGCAGCCCGACCCTAAGGCGGGGGAGGCGGTGGCCCCACCATTTT. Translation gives CSPTLRRGRRWPHHF.

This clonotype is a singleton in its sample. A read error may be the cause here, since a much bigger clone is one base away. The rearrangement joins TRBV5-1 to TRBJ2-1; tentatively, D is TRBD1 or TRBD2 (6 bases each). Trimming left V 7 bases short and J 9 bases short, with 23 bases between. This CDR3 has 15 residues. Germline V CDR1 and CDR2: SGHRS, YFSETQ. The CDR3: CASVPGASWSAEQFF. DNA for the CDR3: TGCGCCAGCGTACCGGGGGCTAGCTGGAGTGCTGAGCAGTTCTTC. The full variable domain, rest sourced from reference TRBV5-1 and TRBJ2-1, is KAGVTQTPRYLIKTRGQQVTLSCSPISGHRSVSWYQQTPGQGLQFLFEYFSETQRNKGNFPGRFSGRQFSNSRSEMNVSTLELGDSALYLCASVPGASWSAEQFFGPGTRLTVL.

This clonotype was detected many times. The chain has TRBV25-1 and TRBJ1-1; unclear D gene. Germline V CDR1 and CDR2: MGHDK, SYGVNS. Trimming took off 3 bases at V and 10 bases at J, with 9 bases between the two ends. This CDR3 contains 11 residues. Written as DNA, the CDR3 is TGTGCCAGCAGTGACCACCGAGGAGCTTTCTTT. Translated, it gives CASSDHRGAFF.

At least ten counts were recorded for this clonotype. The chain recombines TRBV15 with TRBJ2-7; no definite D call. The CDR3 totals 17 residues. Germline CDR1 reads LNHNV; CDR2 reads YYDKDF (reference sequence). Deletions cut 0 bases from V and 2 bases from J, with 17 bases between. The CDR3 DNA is TGTGCCACCAGCAGAGATCCCTTTACCGGGCCCGCCTACGAGCAGTACTTC. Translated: CATSRDPFTGPAYEQYF.

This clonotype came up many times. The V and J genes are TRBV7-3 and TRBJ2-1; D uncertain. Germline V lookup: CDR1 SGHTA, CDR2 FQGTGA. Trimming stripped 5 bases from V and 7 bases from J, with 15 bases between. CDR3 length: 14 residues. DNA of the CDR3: TGTGCCAGCAGCGCACCGGGCCGTAGGAATGAGCAGTTCTTC. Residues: CASSAPGRRNEQFF.

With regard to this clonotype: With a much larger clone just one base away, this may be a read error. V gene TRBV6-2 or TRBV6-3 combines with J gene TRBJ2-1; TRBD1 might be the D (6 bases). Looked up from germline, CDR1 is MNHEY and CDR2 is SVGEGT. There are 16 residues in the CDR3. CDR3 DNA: TGTGCCAGCAGTTTTCGGCAGGGGTCGCCCTACAATGAGCAGCTCTTC. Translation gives CASSFRQGSPYNEQLF.

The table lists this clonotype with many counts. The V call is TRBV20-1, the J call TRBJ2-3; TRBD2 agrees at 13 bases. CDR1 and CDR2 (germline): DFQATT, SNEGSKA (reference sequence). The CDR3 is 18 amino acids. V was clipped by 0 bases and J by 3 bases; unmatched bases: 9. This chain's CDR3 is CSARDPLLTSGRTDTQYF. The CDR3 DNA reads TGCAGTGCTAGAGACCCCTTACTGACTAGCGGGAGGACAGATACGCAGTATTTT.

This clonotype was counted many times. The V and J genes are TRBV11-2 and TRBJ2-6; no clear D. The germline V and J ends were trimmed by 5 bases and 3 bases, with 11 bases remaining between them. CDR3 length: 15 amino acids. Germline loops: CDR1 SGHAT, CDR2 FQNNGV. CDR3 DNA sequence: TGTGCCAGCAGCCCAGCGAGTTTTGGGGCCAACGTCCTGACTTTC. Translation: CASSPASFGANVLTF.

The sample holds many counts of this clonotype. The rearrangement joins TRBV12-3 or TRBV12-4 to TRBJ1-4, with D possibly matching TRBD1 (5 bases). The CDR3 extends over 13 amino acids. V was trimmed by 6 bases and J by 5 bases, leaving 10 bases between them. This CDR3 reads CASRQVWNEKLFF. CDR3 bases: TGTGCCAGCAGACAGGTCTGGAATGAAAAACTGTTTTTT.

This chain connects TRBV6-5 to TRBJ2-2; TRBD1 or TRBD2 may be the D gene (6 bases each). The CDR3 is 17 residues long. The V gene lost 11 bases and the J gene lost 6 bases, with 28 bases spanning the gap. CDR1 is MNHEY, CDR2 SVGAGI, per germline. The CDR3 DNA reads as TGTGCCGGGGGGCCAACCCGGGGCCAGGATCGGGCCGGGGAGCTGTTTTTT. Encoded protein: CAGGPTRGQDRAGELFF.

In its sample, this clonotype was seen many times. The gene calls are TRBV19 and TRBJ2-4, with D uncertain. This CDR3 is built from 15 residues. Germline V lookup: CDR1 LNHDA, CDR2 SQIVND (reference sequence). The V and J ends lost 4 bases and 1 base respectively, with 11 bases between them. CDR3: CASSTLELAKNIQYF. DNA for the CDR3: TGTGCCAGTAGTACCCTAGAACTGGCCAAAAACATTCAGTACTTC. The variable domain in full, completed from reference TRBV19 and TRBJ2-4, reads DGGITQSPKYLFRKEGQNVTLSCEQNLNHDAMYWYRQDPGQGLRLIYYSQIVNDFQKGDIAEGYSVSREKKESFPLTVTSAQKNPTAFYLCASSTLELAKNIQYFGAGTRLSVL.

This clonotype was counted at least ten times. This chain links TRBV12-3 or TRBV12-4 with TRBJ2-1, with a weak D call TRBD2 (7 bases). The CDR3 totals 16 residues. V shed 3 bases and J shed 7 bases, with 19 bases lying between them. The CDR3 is CASSLPGLVGANEQFF. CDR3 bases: TGTGCCAGCAGTTTGCCCGGACTAGTGGGGGCGAATGAGCAGTTCTTC.

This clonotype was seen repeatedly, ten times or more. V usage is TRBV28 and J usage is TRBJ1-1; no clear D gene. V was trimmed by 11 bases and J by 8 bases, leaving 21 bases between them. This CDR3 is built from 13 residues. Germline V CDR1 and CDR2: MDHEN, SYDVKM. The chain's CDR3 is CASYIGLKGEAFF. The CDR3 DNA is TGTGCCTCCTATATCGGGCTGAAGGGCGAAGCTTTCTTT.

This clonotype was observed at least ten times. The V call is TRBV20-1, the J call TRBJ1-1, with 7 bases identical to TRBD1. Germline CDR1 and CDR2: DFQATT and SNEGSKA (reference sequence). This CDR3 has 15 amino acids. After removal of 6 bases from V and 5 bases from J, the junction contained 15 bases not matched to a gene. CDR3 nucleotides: TGCAGTGCCACTCGATCAGGGGGGATTGGGACTGAAGCTTTCTTT. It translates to CSATRSGGIGTEAFF.

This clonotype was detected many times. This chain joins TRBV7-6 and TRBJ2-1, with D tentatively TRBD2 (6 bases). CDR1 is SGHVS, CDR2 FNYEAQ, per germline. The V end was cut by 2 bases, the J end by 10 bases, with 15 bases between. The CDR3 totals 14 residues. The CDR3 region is CASSLTLARNEQFF. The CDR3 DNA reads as TGTGCCAGCAGCTTAACGCTAGCGAGGAACGAGCAGTTCTTC.